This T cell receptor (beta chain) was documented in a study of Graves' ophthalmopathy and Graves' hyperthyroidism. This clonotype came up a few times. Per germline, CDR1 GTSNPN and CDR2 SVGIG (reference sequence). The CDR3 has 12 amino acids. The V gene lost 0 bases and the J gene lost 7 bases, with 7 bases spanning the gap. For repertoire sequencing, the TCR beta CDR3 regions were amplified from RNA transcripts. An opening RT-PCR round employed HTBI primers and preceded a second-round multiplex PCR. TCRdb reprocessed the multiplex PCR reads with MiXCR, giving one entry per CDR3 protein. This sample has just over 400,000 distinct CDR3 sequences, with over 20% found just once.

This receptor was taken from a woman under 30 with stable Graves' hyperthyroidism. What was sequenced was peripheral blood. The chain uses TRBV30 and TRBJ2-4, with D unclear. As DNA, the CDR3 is TGTGCCTGGAGTGTAGAAAGGAACATTCAGTACTTC. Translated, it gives CAWSVERNIQYF. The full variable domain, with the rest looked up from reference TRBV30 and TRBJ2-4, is SQTIHQWPATLVQPVGSPLSLECTVEGTSNPNLYWYRQAAGRGLQLLFYSVGIGQISSEVPQNLSASRPQDRQFILSSKKLLLSDSGFYLCAWSVERNIQYFGAGTRLSVL.